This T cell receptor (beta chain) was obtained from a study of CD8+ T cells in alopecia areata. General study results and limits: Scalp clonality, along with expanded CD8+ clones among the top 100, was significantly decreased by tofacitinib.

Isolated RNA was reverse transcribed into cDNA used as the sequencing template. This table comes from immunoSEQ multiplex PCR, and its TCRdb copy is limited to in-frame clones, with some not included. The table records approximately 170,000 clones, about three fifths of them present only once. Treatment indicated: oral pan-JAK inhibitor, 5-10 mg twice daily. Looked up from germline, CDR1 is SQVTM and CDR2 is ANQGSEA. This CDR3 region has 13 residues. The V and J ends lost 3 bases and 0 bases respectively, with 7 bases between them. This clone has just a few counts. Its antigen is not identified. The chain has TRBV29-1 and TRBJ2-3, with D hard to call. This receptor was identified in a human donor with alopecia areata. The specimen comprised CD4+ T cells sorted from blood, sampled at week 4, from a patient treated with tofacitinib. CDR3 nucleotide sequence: TGCAGCGTTGACGTCGGGAGCACAGATACGCAGTATTTT. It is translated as CSVDVGSTDTQYF.